This TCR beta chain was recorded in a study of persistence of HIV-infected CD4 T cells. The overall study: Donors were ART-treated; their CMV- and Gag-responding CD4+ T cells were isolated. Findings and caveats of the study: Compared with CD3/CD28-stimulated cells, CMV- and Gag-responding cells showed lower TCRbeta richness. Antigen-responding cells were enriched for degenerate expanded CDR3beta sequences.

CDR1 is SGHTS and CDR2 is YDEGEE in the germline V gene. CDR3 length: 14 residues. V lost 3 bases, J lost 7 bases, and 4 bases stayed unmatched. Lysates of CMV-infected fibroblasts at around 9.1 ug/mL stimulated these cells. Sorted nonresponding memory CD4+ T cells were CD40L-negative, CD69-negative, CD45RO-high. Adults with HIV-1 started suppressive ART while chronically infected. This was the immunoSEQ version 4 assay in survey mode. TCRdb's table, derived via immunoSEQ multiplex PCR, lists solely in-frame clones and lacks some. In the table there are 25,000 to 30,000 clones, roughly 78% of which are singletons. Points on this clone: The antigen is not known.

The chain combines TRBV5-8 with TRBJ1-4; TRBD1 matches 9 bases. The source is an adult man with HIV who was CMV-seropositive. The sequenced sample was CD4+ T cells sorted from PBMCs after approximately 19-hour stimulation, obtained from a patient who received antiretroviral therapy. CDR3 in DNA: TGTGCCAGCAGCTCCGGACAGGGGCTTGAAAAACTGTTTTTT. Protein product: CASSSGQGLEKLFF.